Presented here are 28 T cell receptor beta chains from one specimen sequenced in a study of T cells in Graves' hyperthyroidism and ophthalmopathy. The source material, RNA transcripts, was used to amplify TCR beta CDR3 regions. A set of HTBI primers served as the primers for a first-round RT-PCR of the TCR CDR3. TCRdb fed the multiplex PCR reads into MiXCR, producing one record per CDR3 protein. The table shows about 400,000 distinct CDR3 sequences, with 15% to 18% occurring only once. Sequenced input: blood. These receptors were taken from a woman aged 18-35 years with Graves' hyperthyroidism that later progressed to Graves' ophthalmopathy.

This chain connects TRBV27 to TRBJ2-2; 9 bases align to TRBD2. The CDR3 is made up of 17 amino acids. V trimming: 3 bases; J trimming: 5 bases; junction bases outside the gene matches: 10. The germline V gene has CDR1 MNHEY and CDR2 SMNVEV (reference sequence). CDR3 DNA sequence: TGTGCCAGCAGTTTCGCTCGCCGGCTAGCGGGGACCGGGGAGCTGTTTTTT. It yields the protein CASSFARRLAGTGELFF.

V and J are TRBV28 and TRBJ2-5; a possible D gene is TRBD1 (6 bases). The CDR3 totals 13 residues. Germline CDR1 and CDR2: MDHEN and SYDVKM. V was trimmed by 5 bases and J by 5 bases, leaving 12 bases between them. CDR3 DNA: TGTGCCAGCAGTAGACAGGAGCGGGAGACCCAGTACTTC. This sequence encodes CASSRQERETQYF.

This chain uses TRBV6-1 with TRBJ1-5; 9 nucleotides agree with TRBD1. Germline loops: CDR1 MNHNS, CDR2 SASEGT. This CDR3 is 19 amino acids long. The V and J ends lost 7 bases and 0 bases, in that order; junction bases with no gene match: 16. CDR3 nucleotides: TGTGCCAGCACTACCTCCGGGACAGGGACCTTTTATAGCAATCAGCCCCAGCATTTT. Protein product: CASTTSGTGTFYSNQPQHF.

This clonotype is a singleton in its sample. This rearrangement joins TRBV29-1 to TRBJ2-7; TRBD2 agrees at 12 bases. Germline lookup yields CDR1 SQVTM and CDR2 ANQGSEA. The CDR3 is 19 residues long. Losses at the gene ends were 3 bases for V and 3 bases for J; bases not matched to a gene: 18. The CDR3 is CSVEDSGTGTGLAGYEQYF. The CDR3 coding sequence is TGCAGCGTTGAGGATTCCGGGACAGGGACGGGACTAGCGGGCTACGAGCAGTACTTC.

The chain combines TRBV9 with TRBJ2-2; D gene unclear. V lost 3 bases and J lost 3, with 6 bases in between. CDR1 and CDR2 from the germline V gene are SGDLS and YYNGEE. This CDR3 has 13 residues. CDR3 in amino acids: CASSDRDTGELFF. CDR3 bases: TGTGCCAGCAGCGACAGAGACACCGGGGAGCTGTTTTTT.

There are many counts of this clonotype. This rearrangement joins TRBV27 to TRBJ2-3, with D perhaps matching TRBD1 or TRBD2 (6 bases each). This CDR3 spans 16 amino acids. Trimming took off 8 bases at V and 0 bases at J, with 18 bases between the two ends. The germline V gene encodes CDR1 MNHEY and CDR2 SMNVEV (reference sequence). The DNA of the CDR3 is TGTGCCAGCCATCCCAATTCGGGGGCTAGCACAGATACGCAGTATTTT. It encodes CASHPNSGASTDTQYF.

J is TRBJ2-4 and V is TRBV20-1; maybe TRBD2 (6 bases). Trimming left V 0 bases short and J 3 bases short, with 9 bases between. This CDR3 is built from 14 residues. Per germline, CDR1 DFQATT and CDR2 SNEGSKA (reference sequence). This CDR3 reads CSARDQRVKNIQYF. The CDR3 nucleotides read TGCAGTGCTAGAGATCAGCGGGTCAAAAACATTCAGTACTTC.

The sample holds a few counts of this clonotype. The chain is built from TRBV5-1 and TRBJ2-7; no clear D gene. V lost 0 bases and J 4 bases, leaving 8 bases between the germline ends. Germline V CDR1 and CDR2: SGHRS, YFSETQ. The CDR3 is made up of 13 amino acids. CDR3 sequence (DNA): TGCGCCAGCAGCTTGGCCCCTCTGTACGAGCAGTACTTC. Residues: CASSLAPLYEQYF.

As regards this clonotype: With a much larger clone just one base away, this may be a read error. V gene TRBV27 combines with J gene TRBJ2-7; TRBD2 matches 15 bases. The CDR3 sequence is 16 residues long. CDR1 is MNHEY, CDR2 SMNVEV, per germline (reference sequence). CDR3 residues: CVSSPGLAGGPHEQYF. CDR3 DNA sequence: TGTGTCAGCAGTCCCGGACTAGCGGGAGGGCCCCACGAGCAGTACTTC.

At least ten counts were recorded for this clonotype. CDR3 DNA: TGTGCCAGCAGCCCGGGACTAGCGGGAGCCGAGCAGTACTTC. This gives the protein CASSPGLAGAEQYF. This sequence joins TRBV7-9 and TRBJ2-7, with 14 bases fitting TRBD2. Trimming at V came to 5 bases and at J to 6 bases, leaving 3 bases not matched to a gene. Germline assignment: CDR1 SEHNR and CDR2 FQNEAQ (reference sequence). CDR3 size: 14 residues.

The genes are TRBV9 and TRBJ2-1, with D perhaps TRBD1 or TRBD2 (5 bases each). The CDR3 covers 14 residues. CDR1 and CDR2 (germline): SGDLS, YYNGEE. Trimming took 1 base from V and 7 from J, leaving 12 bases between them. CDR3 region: CASSVTGPSNEQFF. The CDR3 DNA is TGTGCCAGCAGCGTAACGGGACCGTCTAATGAGCAGTTCTTC.

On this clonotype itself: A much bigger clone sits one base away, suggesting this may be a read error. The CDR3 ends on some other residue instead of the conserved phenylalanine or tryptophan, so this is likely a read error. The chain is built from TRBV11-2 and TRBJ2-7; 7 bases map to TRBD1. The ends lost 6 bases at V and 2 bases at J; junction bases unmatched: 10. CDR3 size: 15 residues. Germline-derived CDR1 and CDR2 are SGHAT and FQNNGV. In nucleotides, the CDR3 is TGTGCCAGCAGACGGATTAGGGACAGACCCTACGAGCAGTACCTC. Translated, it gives CASRRIRDRPYEQYL.

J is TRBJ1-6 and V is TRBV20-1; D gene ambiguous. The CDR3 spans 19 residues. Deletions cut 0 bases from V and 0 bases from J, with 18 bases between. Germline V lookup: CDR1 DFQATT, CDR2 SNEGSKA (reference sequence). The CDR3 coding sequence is TGCAGTGCTAGAGATCTCGCGGAGGGCCCCAGCTCCTATAATTCACCCCTCCACTTT. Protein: CSARDLAEGPSSYNSPLHF.

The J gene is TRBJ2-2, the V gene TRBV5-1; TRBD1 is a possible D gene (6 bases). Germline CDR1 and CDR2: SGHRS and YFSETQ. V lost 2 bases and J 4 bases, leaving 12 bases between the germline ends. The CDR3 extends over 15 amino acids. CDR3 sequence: CASSFGQGGTGELFF. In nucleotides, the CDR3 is TGCGCCAGCAGCTTCGGACAAGGGGGCACCGGGGAGCTGTTTTTT.

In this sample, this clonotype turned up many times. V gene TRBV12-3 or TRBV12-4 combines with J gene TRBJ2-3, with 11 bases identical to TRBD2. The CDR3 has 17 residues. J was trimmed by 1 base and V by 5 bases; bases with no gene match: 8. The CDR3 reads CASSLGLTSGGTDTQYF. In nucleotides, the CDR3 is TGTGCCAGCAGTCTTGGATTGACTAGCGGGGGCACAGATACGCAGTATTTT.

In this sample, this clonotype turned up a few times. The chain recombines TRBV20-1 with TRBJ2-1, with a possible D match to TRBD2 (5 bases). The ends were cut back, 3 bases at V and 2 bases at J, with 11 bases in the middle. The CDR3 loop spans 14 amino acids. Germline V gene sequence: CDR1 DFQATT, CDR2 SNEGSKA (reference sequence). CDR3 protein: CSARSGSPYNEQFF. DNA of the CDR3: TGCAGTGCTAGGTCGGGGAGCCCCTACAATGAGCAGTTCTTC.

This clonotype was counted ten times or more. CDR3 coding DNA: TGTGCCAGCAGTCAAACCGACGGACGAGATACGCAGTATTTT. Protein: CASSQTDGRDTQYF. The rearrangement uses TRBV27 and TRBJ2-3; D remains unclear. Per germline, CDR1 MNHEY and CDR2 SMNVEV (reference sequence). Trimming removed 5 bases from V and 5 bases from J, with 14 bases in between. The CDR3 runs to 14 residues.

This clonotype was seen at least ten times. DNA of the CDR3: TGTGCCAGCAGTTTATCTGGCAGAGACACTGAAGCTTTCTTT. This translates into CASSLSGRDTEAFF. The rearrangement joins TRBV28 to TRBJ1-1; D is uncertain. CDR1 and CDR2 (germline): MDHEN, SYDVKM. The CDR3 totals 14 residues. V lost 1 base and J 3 bases, leaving 9 bases between the germline ends.

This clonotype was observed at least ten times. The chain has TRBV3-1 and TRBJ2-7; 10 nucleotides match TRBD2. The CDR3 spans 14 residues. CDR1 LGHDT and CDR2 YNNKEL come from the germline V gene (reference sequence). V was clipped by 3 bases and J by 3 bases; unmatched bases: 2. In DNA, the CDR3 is TGTGCCAGCAGCCAGGGGACTAGCGACTACGAGCAGTACTTC. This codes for CASSQGTSDYEQYF.

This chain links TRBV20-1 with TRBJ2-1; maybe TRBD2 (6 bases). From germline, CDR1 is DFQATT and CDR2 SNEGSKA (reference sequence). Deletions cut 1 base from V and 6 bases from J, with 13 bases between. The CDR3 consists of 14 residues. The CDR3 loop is CSARALGEANEQFF. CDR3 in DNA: TGCAGTGCTAGAGCCCTAGGGGAGGCCAATGAGCAGTTCTTC.

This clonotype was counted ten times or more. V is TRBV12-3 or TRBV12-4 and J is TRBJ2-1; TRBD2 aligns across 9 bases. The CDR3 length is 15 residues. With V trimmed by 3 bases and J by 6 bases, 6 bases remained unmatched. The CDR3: CASSFGLAGANEQFF. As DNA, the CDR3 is TGTGCCAGCAGTTTCGGGTTAGCGGGAGCCAATGAGCAGTTCTTC.

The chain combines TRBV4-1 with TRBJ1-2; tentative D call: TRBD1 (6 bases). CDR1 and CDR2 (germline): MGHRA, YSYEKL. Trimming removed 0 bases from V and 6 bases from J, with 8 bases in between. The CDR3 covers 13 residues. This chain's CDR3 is CASSQETGDGYTF. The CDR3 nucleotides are TGCGCCAGCAGCCAAGAGACAGGTGATGGCTACACCTTC.

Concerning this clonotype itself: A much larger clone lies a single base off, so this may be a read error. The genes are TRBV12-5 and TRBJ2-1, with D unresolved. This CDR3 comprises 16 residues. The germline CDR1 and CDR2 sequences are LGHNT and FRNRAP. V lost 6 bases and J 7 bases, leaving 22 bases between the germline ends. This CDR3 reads CASGFDPAPLGNEQFF. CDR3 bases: TGTGCTAGTGGCTTTGATCCCGCCCCCCTAGGTAATGAGCAGTTCTTC.

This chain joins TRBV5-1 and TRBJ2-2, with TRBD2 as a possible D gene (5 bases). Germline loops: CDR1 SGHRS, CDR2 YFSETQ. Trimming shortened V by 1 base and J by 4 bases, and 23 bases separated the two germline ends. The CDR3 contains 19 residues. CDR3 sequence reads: CASSLSRTQAASPTGELFF. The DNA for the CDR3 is TGCGCCAGCAGCTTGAGTCGGACCCAAGCGGCCTCCCCCACCGGGGAGCTGTTTTTT.

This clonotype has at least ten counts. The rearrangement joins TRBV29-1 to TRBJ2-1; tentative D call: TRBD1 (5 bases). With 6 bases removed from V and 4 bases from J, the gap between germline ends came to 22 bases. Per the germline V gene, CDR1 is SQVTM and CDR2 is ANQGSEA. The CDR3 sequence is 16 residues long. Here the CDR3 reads CSVAPGRVRTYNEQFF. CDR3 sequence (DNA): TGCAGCGTCGCGCCCGGGCGTGTCCGGACATACAATGAGCAGTTCTTC.

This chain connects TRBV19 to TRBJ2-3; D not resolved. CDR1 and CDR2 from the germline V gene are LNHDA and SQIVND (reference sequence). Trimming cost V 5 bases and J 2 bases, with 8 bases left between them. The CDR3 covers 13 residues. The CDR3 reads CASSRDHTDTQYF. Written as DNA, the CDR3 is TGTGCCAGTAGTCGAGACCACACAGATACGCAGTATTTT.

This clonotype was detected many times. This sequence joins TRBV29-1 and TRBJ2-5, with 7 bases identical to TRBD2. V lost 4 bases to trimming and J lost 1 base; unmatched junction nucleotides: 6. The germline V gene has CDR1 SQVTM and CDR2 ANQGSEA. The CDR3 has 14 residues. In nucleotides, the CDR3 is TGCAGCGTTGGCGGGGTAGCGGGCCAAGAGACCCAGTACTTC. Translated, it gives CSVGGVAGQETQYF.

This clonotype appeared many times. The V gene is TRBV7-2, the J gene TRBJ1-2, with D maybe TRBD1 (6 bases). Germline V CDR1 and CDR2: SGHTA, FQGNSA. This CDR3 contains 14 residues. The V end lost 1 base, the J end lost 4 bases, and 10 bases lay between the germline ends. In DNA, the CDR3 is TGTGCCAGCAGCTTAGGACAGGAGCCCTATGGCTACACCTTC. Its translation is CASSLGQEPYGYTF.